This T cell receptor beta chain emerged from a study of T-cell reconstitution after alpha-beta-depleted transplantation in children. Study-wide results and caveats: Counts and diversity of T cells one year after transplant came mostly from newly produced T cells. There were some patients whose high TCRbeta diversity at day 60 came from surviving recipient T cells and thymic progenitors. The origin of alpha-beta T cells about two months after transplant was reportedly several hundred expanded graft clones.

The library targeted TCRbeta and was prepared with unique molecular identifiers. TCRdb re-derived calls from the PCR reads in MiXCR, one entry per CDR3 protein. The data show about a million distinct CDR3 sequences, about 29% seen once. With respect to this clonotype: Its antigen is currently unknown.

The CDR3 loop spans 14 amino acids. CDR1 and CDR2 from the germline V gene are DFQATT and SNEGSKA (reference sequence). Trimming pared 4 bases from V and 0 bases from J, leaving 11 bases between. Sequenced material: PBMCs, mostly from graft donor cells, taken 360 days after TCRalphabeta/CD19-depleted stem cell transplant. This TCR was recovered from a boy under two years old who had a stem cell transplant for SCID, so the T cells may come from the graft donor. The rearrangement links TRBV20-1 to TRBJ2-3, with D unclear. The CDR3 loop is CSATAIRSTDTQYF. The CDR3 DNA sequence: TGCAGTGCTACTGCGATCCGAAGCACAGATACGCAGTATTTT.